One sample yielded the 13 T cell receptor beta chains listed below, sequenced in a study of shared clonotypes between healthy human individuals. Clones were sequenced by immunoSEQ multiplex PCR, and TCRdb holds only the in-frame ones, with some missing. In the table there are under 200,000 clones, 85% to 95% of which are singletons. The sample comprised naive CD4+ T cells sorted from blood. As to subset: CD45RA+ positively selected. The receptors originated from a woman aged 25-40 years in good health.

The chain recombines TRBV28 with TRBJ2-7; D not resolved. Trimming stripped 1 base from V and 4 bases from J, with 14 bases between. The CDR3 sequence is 15 residues long. The germline V gene has CDR1 MDHEN and CDR2 SYDVKM. The CDR3 region is CASSLSPRAQYEQYF. In DNA, the CDR3 is TGTGCCAGCAGTTTATCCCCCAGAGCGCAGTACGAGCAGTACTTC.

The J gene is TRBJ2-5, the V gene TRBV14, with D maybe TRBD2 (5 bases). The CDR3 spans 16 residues. CDR1 and CDR2 (germline): SGHDN, FVKESK. V was clipped by 0 bases and J by 2 bases, with 13 bases between them. CDR3 loop: CASSQETGWRQETQYF. For the CDR3, the DNA is TGTGCCAGCAGCCAAGAAACGGGGTGGCGGCAAGAGACCCAGTACTTC. The complete variable domain, with remaining parts taken from reference TRBV14 and TRBJ2-5, reads EAGVTQFPSHSVIEKGQTVTLRCDPISGHDNLYWYRRVMGKEIKFLLHFVKESKQDESGMPNNRFLAERTGGTYSTLKVQPAELEDSGVYFCASSQETGWRQETQYFGPGTRLLVL.

This chain links TRBV5-4 with TRBJ2-5; D not resolved. Judging by the DNA end, TRBJ2-7 fits better; the J call may be wrong. The germline gives CDR1 SGHNT, CDR2 YYREEE (reference sequence). The length of the CDR3 is 13 residues. In nucleotides, the CDR3 is TGTGCCAGCAGCACACCCCCCTCCTACGAGCAGTACTTC. This gives the protein CASSTPPSYEQYF.

The V call is TRBV19, the J call TRBJ1-5; TRBD1 agrees at 11 bases. The germline CDR1 and CDR2 sequences are LNHDA and SQIVND (reference sequence). V was clipped by 5 bases and J by 4 bases; unmatched bases: 4. The CDR3 spans 15 residues. CDR3 bases: TGTGCCAGTAGTCTCCGGGACAGGGGGAATCAGCCCCAGCATTTT. Encoded protein: CASSLRDRGNQPQHF.

This sequence joins TRBV10-2 and TRBJ1-1; maybe TRBD1 (5 bases). The CDR3 consists of 13 residues. Germline V CDR1 and CDR2: WSHSY, SAAADI. Deletions cut 5 bases from V and 1 base from J, with 8 bases between. In DNA form, the CDR3 reads TGCGCCAGCAGTACGGGGGAGAACACTGAAGCTTTCTTT. Translating gives CASSTGENTEAFF.

The genes are TRBV6-5 and TRBJ1-5, with D possibly matching TRBD1 (6 bases). The CDR3 has 15 residues. Per germline, CDR1 MNHEY and CDR2 SVGAGI. V was cut by 6 bases and J by 0 bases, with 12 bases left in between. The CDR3 loop is CASSRTVYSNQPQHF. For the CDR3, the DNA is TGTGCCAGCAGCAGGACAGTTTATAGCAATCAGCCCCAGCATTTT.

V is TRBV10-3 and J is TRBJ2-3, with D unresolved. Germline CDR1 and CDR2: ENHRY and SYGVKD. CDR3 length equals 14 residues. Between the trimmed V and J ends, which lost 7 bases and 2 bases, there was a span of 13 bases. The CDR3 sequence: CAINGESSTDTQYF. The CDR3, as DNA: TGTGCCATCAATGGCGAGTCCTCCACAGATACGCAGTATTTT.

V gene TRBV6-1 combines with J gene TRBJ2-7; possibly TRBD1 for D (5 bases). The V end was cut by 6 bases, the J end by 2 bases, with 11 bases between. This CDR3 has 13 residues. Germline loops: CDR1 MNHNS, CDR2 SASEGT. CDR3 sequence reads: CASRMQDTYEQYF. DNA for the CDR3: TGTGCCAGCAGAATGCAGGACACCTACGAGCAGTACTTC.

V usage is TRBV18 and J usage is TRBJ2-1; 14 positions agree with TRBD2. V dropped 0 bases and J dropped 9; count of bases not matched to a gene: 7. The CDR3 contains 17 residues. Germline V gives CDR1 KGHSH, CDR2 LQKENI. Here the CDR3 DNA reads TGTGCCAGCTCACCACCTTCTGGGACTAGCGGGAGTCGTGAGCAGTTCTTC. Amino acids: CASSPPSGTSGSREQFF.

The chain recombines TRBV29-1 with TRBJ1-2; D is unclear. The germline gives CDR1 SQVTM, CDR2 ANQGSEA. The CDR3 has 16 residues. V lost 0 bases, J lost 5 bases, and 19 bases lay in between. CDR3 sequence reads: CSVEDRPGQRGYGYTF. The CDR3, as DNA: TGCAGCGTTGAAGACCGACCGGGCCAACGAGGGTATGGCTACACCTTC.

This clone came up once. The CDR3 DNA is TGCGCCAGCAGCGGTCTAGCGGGAGGGACCGGGGAGCTGTTTTTT. As protein: CASSGLAGGTGELFF. V is TRBV10-2 and J is TRBJ2-2; 12 nucleotides align to TRBD2. Germline lookup yields CDR1 WSHSY and CDR2 SAAADI. The CDR3 spans 15 residues. V gave up 6 bases and J gave up 5 bases; unmatched junction bases: 4.

The chain couples TRBV6-6 to TRBJ1-4, with TRBD1 matching over 8 bases. The germline V gene has CDR1 MNHNY and CDR2 SVGAGI (reference sequence). The CDR3 spans 14 residues. The trim removed 2 bases at V and 12 bases at J, leaving 8 bases unmatched. As DNA, the CDR3 is TGTGCCAGCAGTTACCGGACAGGGACTCAGGAACTGTTTTTT. Translation: CASSYRTGTQELFF.

This clone was seen just once. CDR3 amino acids: CASSSQTGEGSGANVLTF. CDR3 coding DNA: TGCGCCAGCAGCTCACAGACAGGGGAGGGCTCTGGGGCCAACGTCCTGACTTTC. The chain joins TRBV5-1 to TRBJ2-6; possibly TRBD1 for D (8 bases). The V gene's germline CDR1 is SGHRS and CDR2 YFSETQ. Trimming pared 3 bases from V and 0 bases from J, leaving 16 bases between. The CDR3 has 18 residues.